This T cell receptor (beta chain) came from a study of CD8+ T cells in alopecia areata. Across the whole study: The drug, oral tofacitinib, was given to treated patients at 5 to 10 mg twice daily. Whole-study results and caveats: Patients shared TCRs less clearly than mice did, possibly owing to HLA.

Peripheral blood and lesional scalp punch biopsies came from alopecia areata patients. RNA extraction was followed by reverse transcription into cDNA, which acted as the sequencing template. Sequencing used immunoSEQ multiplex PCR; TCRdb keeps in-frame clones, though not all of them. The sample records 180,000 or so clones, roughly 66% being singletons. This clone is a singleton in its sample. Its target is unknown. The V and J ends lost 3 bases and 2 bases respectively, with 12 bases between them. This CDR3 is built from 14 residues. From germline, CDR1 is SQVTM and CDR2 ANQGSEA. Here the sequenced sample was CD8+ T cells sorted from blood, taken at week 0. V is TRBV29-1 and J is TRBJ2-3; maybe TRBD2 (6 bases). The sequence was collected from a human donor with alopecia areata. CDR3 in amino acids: CSVEGGRYTDTQYF. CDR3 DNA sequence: TGCAGCGTTGAGGGGGGTCGTTACACAGATACGCAGTATTTT.